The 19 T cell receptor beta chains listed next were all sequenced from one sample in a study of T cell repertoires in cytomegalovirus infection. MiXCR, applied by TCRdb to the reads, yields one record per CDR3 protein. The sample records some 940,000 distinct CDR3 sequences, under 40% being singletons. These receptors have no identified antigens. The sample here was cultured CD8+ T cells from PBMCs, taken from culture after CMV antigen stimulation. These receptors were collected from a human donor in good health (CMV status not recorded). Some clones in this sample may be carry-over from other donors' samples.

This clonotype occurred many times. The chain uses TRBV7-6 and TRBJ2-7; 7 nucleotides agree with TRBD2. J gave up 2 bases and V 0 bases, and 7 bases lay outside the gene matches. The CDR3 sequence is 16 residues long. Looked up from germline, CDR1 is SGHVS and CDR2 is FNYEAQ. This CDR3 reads CASSLAVSSGTYEQYF. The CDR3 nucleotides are TGTGCCAGCAGCTTAGCGGTATCTAGCGGAACCTACGAGCAGTACTTC.

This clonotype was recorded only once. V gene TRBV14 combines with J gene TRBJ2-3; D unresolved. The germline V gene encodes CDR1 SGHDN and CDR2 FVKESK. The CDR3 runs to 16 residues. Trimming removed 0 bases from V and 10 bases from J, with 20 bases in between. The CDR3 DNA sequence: TGTGCCAGCAGCCAAGAAAGGACGGCCCCCCCCCCATCGCAGTATTTT. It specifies CASSQERTAPPPSQYF.

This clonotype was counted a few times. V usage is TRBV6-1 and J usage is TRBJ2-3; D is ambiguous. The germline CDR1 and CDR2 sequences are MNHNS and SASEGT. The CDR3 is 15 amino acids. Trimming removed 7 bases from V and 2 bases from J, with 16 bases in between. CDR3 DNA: TGTGCCAGCAACCTCAAGGTTTTGTCCACAGATACGCAGTATTTT. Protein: CASNLKVLSTDTQYF.

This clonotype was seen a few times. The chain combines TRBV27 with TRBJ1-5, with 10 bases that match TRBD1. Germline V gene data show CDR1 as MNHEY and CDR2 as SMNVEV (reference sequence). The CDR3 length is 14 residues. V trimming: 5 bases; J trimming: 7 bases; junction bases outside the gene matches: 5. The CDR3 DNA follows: TGTGCCAGCAGTCTGGACAGGGGGGCGCAGCCCCAGCATTTT. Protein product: CASSLDRGAQPQHF.

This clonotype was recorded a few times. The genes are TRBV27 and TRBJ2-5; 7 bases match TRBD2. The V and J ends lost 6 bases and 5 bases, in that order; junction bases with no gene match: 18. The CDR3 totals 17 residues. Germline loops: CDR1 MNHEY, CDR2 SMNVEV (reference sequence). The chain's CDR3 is CASSQKIPGREGETQYF. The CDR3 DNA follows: TGTGCCAGCAGCCAAAAGATACCGGGCAGGGAGGGGGAGACCCAGTACTTC.

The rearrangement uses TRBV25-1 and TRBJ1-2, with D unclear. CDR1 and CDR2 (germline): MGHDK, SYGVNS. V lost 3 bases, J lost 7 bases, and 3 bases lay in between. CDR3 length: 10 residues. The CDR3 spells CASSDFGYTF. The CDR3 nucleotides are TGTGCCAGCAGTGATTTTGGCTACACCTTC.

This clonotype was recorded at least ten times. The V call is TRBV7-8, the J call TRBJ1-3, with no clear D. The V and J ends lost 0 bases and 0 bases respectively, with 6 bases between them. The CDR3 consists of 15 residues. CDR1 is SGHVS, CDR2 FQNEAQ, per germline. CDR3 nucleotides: TGTGCCAGCAGCTTAGCCAGGCTCTCTGGAAACACCATATATTTT. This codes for CASSLARLSGNTIYF.

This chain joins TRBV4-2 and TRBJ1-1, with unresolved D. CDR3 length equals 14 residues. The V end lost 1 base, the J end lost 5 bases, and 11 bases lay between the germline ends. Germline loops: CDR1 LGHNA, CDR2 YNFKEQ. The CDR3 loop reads CASSQACRRTEAFF. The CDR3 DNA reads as TGTGCCAGCAGCCAAGCCTGTCGGAGGACTGAAGCTTTCTTT.

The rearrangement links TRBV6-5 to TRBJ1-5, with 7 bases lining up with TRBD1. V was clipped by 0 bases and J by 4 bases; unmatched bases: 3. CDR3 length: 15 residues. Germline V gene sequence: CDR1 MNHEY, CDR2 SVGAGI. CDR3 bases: TGTGCCAGCAGTTACTCAGGGGGCCCGAATCAGCCCCAGCATTTT. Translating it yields CASSYSGGPNQPQHF.

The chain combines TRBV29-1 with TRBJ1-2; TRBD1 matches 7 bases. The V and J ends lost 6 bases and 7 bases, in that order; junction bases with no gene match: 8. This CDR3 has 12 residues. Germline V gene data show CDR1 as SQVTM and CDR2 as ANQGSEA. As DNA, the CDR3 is TGCAGCGTACCCGGAGGGGGCGGTGGCTACACCTTC. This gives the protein CSVPGGGGGYTF.

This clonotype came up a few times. The CDR3 sequence: CASSEWAWGYNEQFF. As DNA, the CDR3 is TGTGCCAGCAGTGAGTGGGCCTGGGGGTATAATGAGCAGTTCTTC. The chain couples TRBV6-1 to TRBJ2-1, with D perhaps being TRBD1 or TRBD2 (5 bases each). Per the germline V gene, CDR1 is MNHNS and CDR2 is SASEGT. V was clipped by 3 bases and J by 7 bases, with 16 bases between them. The CDR3 consists of 15 residues.

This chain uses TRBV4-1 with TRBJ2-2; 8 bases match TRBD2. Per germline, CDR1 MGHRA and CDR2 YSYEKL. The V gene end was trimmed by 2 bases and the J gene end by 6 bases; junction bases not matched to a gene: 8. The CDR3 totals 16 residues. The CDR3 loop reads CASSQYTGGAAGELFF. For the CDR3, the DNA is TGCGCCAGCAGCCAATACACGGGGGGGGCCGCCGGGGAGCTGTTTTTT.

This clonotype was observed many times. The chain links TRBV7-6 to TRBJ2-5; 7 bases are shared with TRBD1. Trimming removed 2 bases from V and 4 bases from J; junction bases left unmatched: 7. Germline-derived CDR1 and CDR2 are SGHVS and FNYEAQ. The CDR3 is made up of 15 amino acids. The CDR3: CASSLFGTERETQYF. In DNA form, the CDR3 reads TGTGCCAGCAGCTTATTTGGGACAGAGCGAGAGACCCAGTACTTC.

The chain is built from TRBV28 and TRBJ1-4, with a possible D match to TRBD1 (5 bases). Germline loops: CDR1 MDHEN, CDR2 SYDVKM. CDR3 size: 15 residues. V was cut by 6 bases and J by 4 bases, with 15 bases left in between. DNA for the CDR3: TGTGCCAGCAGCCCCGGGCAGGGCTTTAATGAAAAACTGTTTTTT. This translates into CASSPGQGFNEKLFF.

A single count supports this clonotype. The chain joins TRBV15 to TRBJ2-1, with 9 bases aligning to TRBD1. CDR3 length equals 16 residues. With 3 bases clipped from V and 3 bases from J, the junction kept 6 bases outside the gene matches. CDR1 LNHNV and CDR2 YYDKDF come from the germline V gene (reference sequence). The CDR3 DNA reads TGTGCCACCAGCAGCCCGGGACAGGGATACTACAATGAGCAGTTCTTC. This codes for CATSSPGQGYYNEQFF.

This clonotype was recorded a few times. CDR3 sequence reads: CASSQVAGGYEQYF. The CDR3 DNA follows: TGCGCCAGCAGCCAGGTAGCGGGGGGCTACGAGCAGTACTTC. J is TRBJ2-7 and V is TRBV4-1; 10 nucleotides agree with TRBD2. The CDR3 consists of 14 residues. Per the germline V gene, CDR1 is MGHRA and CDR2 is YSYEKL. V gave up 3 bases and J gave up 3 bases; unmatched junction bases: 2.

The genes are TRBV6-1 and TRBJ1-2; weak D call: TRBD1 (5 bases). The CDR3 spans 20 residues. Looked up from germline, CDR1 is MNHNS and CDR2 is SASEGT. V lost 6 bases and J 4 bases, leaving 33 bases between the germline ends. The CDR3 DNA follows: TGTGCCAGCAGGGGCACAGGAGAGCCCTCGCCGCCTCCTTCAACCTATGGCTACACCTTC. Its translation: CASRGTGEPSPPPSTYGYTF.

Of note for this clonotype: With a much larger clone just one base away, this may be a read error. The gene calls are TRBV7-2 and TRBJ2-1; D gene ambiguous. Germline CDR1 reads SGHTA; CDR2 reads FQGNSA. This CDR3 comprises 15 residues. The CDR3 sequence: CVSSFEDGYYNEQFF. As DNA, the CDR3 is TGTGTCAGCAGCTTCGAGGACGGATACTACAATGAGCAGTTCTTC.

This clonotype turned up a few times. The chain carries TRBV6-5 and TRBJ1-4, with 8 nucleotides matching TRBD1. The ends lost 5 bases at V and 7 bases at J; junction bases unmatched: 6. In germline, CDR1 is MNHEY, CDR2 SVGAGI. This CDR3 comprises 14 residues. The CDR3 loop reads CASSPQGAIEKLFF. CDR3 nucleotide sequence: TGTGCCAGCAGTCCTCAGGGGGCGATTGAAAAACTGTTTTTT.